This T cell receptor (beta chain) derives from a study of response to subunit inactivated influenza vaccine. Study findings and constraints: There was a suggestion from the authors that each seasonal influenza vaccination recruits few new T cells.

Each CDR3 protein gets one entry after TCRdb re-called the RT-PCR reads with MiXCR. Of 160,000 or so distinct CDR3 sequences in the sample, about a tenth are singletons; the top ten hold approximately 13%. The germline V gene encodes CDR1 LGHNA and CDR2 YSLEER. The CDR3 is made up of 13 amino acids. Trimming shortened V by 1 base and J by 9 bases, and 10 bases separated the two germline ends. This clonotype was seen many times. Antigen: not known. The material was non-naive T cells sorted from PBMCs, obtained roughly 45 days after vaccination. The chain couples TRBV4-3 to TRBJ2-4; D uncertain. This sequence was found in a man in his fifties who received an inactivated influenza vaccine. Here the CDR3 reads CASSQVSGSIQYF. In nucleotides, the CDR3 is TGCGCCAGCAGCCAAGTGTCCGGATCCATTCAGTACTTC.